Listed here is a single TCR beta chain. In the source study's methods: Reference gene primer amplification yielded estimated nucleated cell counts. The method was immunoSEQ multiplex PCR; TCRdb's version includes in-frame clones alone and lacks a portion of them. V, J and clone size derive from that table, while D and trimming were established from the DNA sequence. The sample includes about 140,000 clones, roughly 84% of them seen just once. CDR1 and CDR2 (germline): LNHNV, YYDKDF (reference sequence). Trimming at V came to 0 bases and at J to 4 bases, leaving 5 bases not matched to a gene. The CDR3 runs to 17 residues. This entry is derived from a study of blood T cell repertoires in COVID-19. Study information: PBMCs, B-cell-depleted T cells, or T cells provided the cDNA or gDNA that made up the material.

Followed longitudinally, the Seattle patients had been enrolled during active infection. The rearrangement links TRBV15 to TRBJ2-3; TRBD2 matches at 12 bases. This TCR was recovered from a man in his thirties or forties with COVID-19, enrolled during active disease. Input material: peripheral blood. The CDR3 nucleotides read TGTGCCACCAGCAGAGATGCGGCTAGCGGGAGGGCAGATACGCAGTATTTT. It yields the protein CATSRDAASGRADTQYF.